This TCR beta chain was sequenced during a study of shared T cell receptors in the human thymus. Produced via immunoSEQ multiplex PCR; TCRdb's table is partial and in-frame only. Here the sample spans 65,000 to 70,000 clones, 90% to 95% being singletons. This TCR came from a human donor. Material for sequencing was thymocytes.

CDR3 bases: TGTGCCAGCAGCTGGAACCGGAGAACCCAGGGGGCTGGCTACACCTTC. This encodes CASSWNRRTQGAGYTF. This chain connects TRBV5-5 to TRBJ1-2, with 8 bases fitting TRBD1. V lost 3 bases, J lost 7 bases, and 14 bases stayed unmatched. Germline loops: CDR1 SGHKS, CDR2 YYEKEE (reference sequence). The CDR3 has 16 residues.